This T cell receptor (beta chain) was identified during a study of cytomegalovirus exposure and HLA in healthy donors. In the study overall: Assignment to the Caucasian-associated ancestry cluster applied to about 80% of the approximately 400 genotyped donors. Notes on the study in general: Rare TCR sequences dominated, though some public TCRs recurred in many donors. Equally common other TCR beta chains were less clonally expanded than HLA-associated ones, a later analysis found.

In the PCR, 60 Vbeta and 13 Jbeta primers were used. Per the study methods: About 83 million unique TCR beta chains, roughly 11 million shared, were counted in a later analysis. Produced via immunoSEQ multiplex PCR; TCRdb's table is partial and in-frame only. V, J and clone size derive from that table, while D and trimming were established from the DNA sequence. The table includes roughly 77,000 clones, 72% detected once. This CDR3 has 12 amino acids. Germline CDR1 is SGHTS and CDR2 is YDEGEE. V lost 0 bases and J 7 bases, leaving 5 bases between the germline ends. This clone was counted only a few times. Its antigen is still unknown.

V is TRBV5-8 and J is TRBJ1-5; tentatively, D is TRBD1 (5 bases). Material: PBMCs. The source is a woman aged 40 to 55 in good health and CMV-seropositive. The CDR3, as DNA: TGTGCCAGCAGCTTGGAGGGGCAGCCCCAGCATTTT. Its translation is CASSLEGQPQHF.